The sequence of this TCR beta chain was determined in a study of CD8 T cells in Susac syndrome. The sample holds a few counts of this clonotype. A quantity of roughly 0.5 to 1 ug RNA underwent reverse transcription using random hexamers. Amplification of the TCR beta CDR3 was carried out by immunoSEQ multiplex PCR, which spanned a total of 54 Vbeta and 13 Jbeta segments. TCRdb passed the immunoSEQ multiplex PCR reads through MiXCR, listing each CDR3 protein once. The table shows under 200,000 distinct CDR3 sequences, with about 91% occurring only once. Deletions cut 3 bases from V and 3 bases from J, with 4 bases between. CDR1 and CDR2 from the germline V gene are MNHNS and SASEGT. The CDR3 sequence is 12 residues long.

This clonotype originated in a human donor with Susac syndrome. The sequenced sample consisted of CD4+ T cells from PBMCs. The genes are TRBV6-1 and TRBJ2-3; D gene unclear. The CDR3 loop reads CASSDPTDTQYF. The CDR3 bases are TGTGCCAGCAGTGACCCAACAGATACGCAGTATTTT.